These T cell receptor beta chains were read from a single sample in a study of T-cell reconstitution after alpha-beta-depleted transplantation in children. Using its own MiXCR run on the PCR reads, TCRdb lists one record per CDR3 protein. Among hundreds of thousands of distinct CDR3 sequences, over 9.5% were seen once, and the ten largest hold roughly 2.1%. Material: PBMCs, obtained before TCRalphabeta/CD19-depleted stem cell transplant. The receptors stem from a child aged 2-15 years with inherited bone marrow failure, due to receive a stem cell transplant. Both conserved end residues are trimmed from each CDR3. Fields, in order: V gene, CDR3 protein.

v_gene: TRBV2; CDR3aa: ASENLAGGSETQY
v_gene: TRBV18; CDR3aa: ASSPQSMGNEKLF
v_gene: TRBV11-3; CDR3aa: ASSPGTGDVTGELF
v_gene: TRBV7-9; CDR3aa: ASSLVRRLYNEQF
v_gene: TRBV5-6; CDR3aa: ASSLGSGVMNTEAF
v_gene: TRBV5-1; CDR3aa: ASSSGLAGEAEQF
v_gene: TRBV3-1; CDR3aa: ASSQGSYEQF
v_gene: TRBV5-1; CDR3aa: ASSLDREWETQY
v_gene: TRBV7-2; CDR3aa: ASRGGASASYEQY
v_gene: TRBV24-1; CDR3aa: ATSDPTGADTGELF
v_gene: TRBV4-3; CDR3aa: ASSPADRGSGANVLT
v_gene: TRBV5-1; CDR3aa: ASSRDLPGDTEAF
v_gene: TRBV20-1; CDR3aa: SARDQGGAGGSYNEQF
v_gene: TRBV27; CDR3aa: ASSPRPPGRNLYKQY
v_gene: TRBV29-1; CDR3aa: SLRTGWNEQF
v_gene: TRBV6-1; CDR3aa: ASSEYDSLAKNIQY
v_gene: TRBV4-2; CDR3aa: ASSKDRTYEQY
v_gene: TRBV20-1; CDR3aa: SARKLRDRVYTDTQY
v_gene: TRBV29-1; CDR3aa: SVETGQGAREQY
v_gene: TRBV10-3; CDR3aa: AISEGTGVIH
v_gene: TRBV2; CDR3aa: ASMGDFLQETQY
v_gene: TRBV18; CDR3aa: ASSSGRGQETQY
v_gene: TRBV19; CDR3aa: ASSTVIGAVSPLH
v_gene: TRBV12-3/TRBV12-4; CDR3aa: ASSLGGLRDPQH
v_gene: TRBV28; CDR3aa: ASSQQGRYEQY
v_gene: TRBV14; CDR3aa: ASSPWTSGRSSYNEQF
v_gene: TRBV7-9; CDR3aa: ASSLPDRVNTEAF
v_gene: TRBV29-1; CDR3aa: SVEGTATNEKLF
v_gene: TRBV6-1; CDR3aa: ASRTAVSSYNGQF
v_gene: TRBV7-2; CDR3aa: ASSLAGLPTYEQY
v_gene: TRBV10-3; CDR3aa: AISGGTVGPEAF
v_gene: TRBV27; CDR3aa: ASSLMLAGSGEQY
v_gene: TRBV28; CDR3aa: ASNTAGEQY
v_gene: TRBV7-6; CDR3aa: ASSLGGQGHGYT
v_gene: TRBV4-1; CDR3aa: ASSHNEGTGELF
v_gene: TRBV29-1; CDR3aa: SVDPGTSYNEQF
v_gene: TRBV29-1; CDR3aa: SGAGGDGTEAF
v_gene: TRBV7-2; CDR3aa: ASSWGLGVYTQY
v_gene: TRBV2; CDR3aa: ASGKLEYYEQY
v_gene: TRBV5-6; CDR3aa: ASSLTRDRGLNNEQF
v_gene: TRBV18; CDR3aa: ASSFGRGSLGTEAF
v_gene: TRBV7-9; CDR3aa: ASSSGTSGSWETQY
v_gene: TRBV28; CDR3aa: ASSPGDSRGAYEQY
v_gene: TRBV2; CDR3aa: ASSERLAVGDEQF
v_gene: TRBV6-5; CDR3aa: ASSYLATNEKLF
v_gene: TRBV29-1; CDR3aa: SVEEGARQETQY